This TCR beta chain was captured by sequencing in a study of blood T cell repertoires in COVID-19. With V trimmed by 4 bases and J by 5 bases, 10 bases remained unmatched. CDR1 and CDR2 from the germline V gene are MNHEY and SMNVEV (reference sequence). The CDR3 totals 15 residues. Profiling relied on immunoSEQ multiplex PCR, and the TCRdb table lists in-frame clones only, not all of them. This sample carries around 250,000 clones, roughly 83% of them seen once, and the ten largest clones take 9% to 15%. The source of this sequence is a man older than 75 with acute or convalescent COVID-19. Input material: peripheral blood. The chain combines TRBV27 with TRBJ1-1; 7 nucleotides agree with TRBD1. CDR3 residues: CASSSTKGALTEAFF. The CDR3 bases are TGTGCCAGCAGTTCCACGAAGGGGGCCCTAACTGAAGCTTTCTTT.